This T cell receptor beta chain was sequenced during a study of cytomegalovirus exposure and HLA in healthy donors. Method: immunoSEQ multiplex PCR; TCRdb's copy keeps in-frame clones and lacks some. This table holds 150,000 to 200,000 clones, about 85% found once. As for this clone: Antigen unknown.

Study-level points and caveats: Whilst most TCR sequences proved rare, a subset of public TCRs occurred across many donors.

Germline V CDR1 and CDR2: LGHNA, YNFKEQ. The CDR3 is made up of 16 amino acids. Trimming took off 0 bases at V and 2 bases at J, with 12 bases between the two ends. The J gene is TRBJ2-3, the V gene TRBV4-2, with unresolved D. This clonotype was sampled from a man aged 18 to 30 in good health and CMV-seropositive. Sequencing used PBMCs. The CDR3 sequence is CASSQERGIYTDTQYF. Written as DNA, the CDR3 is TGTGCCAGCAGCCAAGAAAGAGGAATCTACACAGATACGCAGTATTTT.